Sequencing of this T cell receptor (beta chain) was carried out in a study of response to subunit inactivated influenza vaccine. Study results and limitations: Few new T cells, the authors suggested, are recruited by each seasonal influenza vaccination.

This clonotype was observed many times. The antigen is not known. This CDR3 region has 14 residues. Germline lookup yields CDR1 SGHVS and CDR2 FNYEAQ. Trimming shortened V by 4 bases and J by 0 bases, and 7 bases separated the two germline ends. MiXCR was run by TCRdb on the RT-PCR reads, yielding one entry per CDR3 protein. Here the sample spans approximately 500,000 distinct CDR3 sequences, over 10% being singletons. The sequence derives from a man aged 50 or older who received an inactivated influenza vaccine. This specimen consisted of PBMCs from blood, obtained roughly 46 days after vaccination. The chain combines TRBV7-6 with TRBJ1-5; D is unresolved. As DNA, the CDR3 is TGTGCCAGCAGCTCAGAATATAGCAATCAGCCCCAGCATTTT. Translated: CASSSEYSNQPQHF.